The 27 T cell receptor beta chains given below trace back to one sample, sequenced in a study of PD-L1 blockade in urothelial cancer. Measured with immunoSEQ multiplex PCR; TCRdb has only the in-frame clones, and not every one. Found here are more than 65,000 clones, about 85% of them singletons; the top ten hold roughly 5.7%. The sequenced sample was PBMCs, obtained around atezolizumab (anti-PD-L1) treatment. The source is a woman aged 70-85 years with urothelial cancer.

In its sample, this clone was seen once. This chain joins TRBV19 and TRBJ2-2, with D possibly being TRBD1 (5 bases). The CDR3 totals 13 residues. Trimming took 4 bases from V and 5 from J, leaving 8 bases between them. In germline, CDR1 is LNHDA, CDR2 SQIVND (reference sequence). The CDR3 DNA sequence: TGTGCCAGTAGTAAAGGGGTGACCGGGGAGCTGTTTTTT. This encodes CASSKGVTGELFF.

This chain connects TRBV18 to TRBJ2-7; possible D gene TRBD2, 7 bases. V lost 3 bases and J 2 bases, leaving 11 bases between the germline ends. Germline CDR1 is KGHSH and CDR2 is LQKENI. This CDR3 region has 14 residues. The CDR3 sequence: CASSPRGGAYEQYF. CDR3 nucleotide sequence: TGTGCCAGCTCACCTCGAGGGGGGGCCTACGAGCAGTACTTC.

A single count supports this clone. V gene TRBV5-4 combines with J gene TRBJ1-6; TRBD1 matches at 12 bases. Germline V lookup: CDR1 SGHNT, CDR2 YYREEE (reference sequence). V shed 3 bases and J 5 bases; nucleotides not matched to a gene: 3. The CDR3 loop spans 16 amino acids. The CDR3 DNA is TGTGCCAGCAGCTGGGGGACAGGGGGCGATAATTCACCCCTCCACTTT. Translating it yields CASSWGTGGDNSPLHF.

The CDR3 DNA sequence: TGTGCCATCAGCCGGACAGGGGATGGCAATCAGCCCCAGCATTTT. Protein sequence: CAISRTGDGNQPQHF. This chain joins TRBV10-3 and TRBJ1-5, with TRBD1 matching over 9 bases. The CDR3 runs 15 residues. With V trimmed by 6 bases and J by 2 bases, 5 bases remained unmatched. Germline lookup yields CDR1 ENHRY and CDR2 SYGVKD.

The chain combines TRBV21-1 with TRBJ1-4; the table's TRBD1 call for D was not verified on the DNA. TRBV21-1 is given as a pseudogene. This CDR3 has 18 amino acids. CDR3 coding DNA: TGTGCCAGCAGCGGAACATCCGGGACAGGGAGGCGCTATGAAAAACTGTTTTTT. Translation: CASSGTSGTGRRYEKLFF.

The chain has TRBV5-1 and TRBJ2-3, with 12 bases aligning to TRBD2. The CDR3 spans 18 residues. V was pared by 0 bases and J by 0 bases, with 5 bases of the junction left unmatched. Germline loops: CDR1 SGHRS, CDR2 YFSETQ. The CDR3 bases are TGCGCCAGCAGCTTGGACCTAGCGGGAGGGGTTAGCACAGATACGCAGTATTTT. This sequence encodes CASSLDLAGGVSTDTQYF.

This sequence joins TRBV11-2 and TRBJ2-1; tentatively, D is TRBD2 (6 bases). CDR3 length equals 14 residues. Trimming stripped 3 bases from V and 6 bases from J, with 12 bases between. Germline V gives CDR1 SGHAT, CDR2 FQNNGV. DNA for the CDR3: TGTGCCAGCAGCTTCCGGGACTGGTTCAATGAGCAGTTCTTC. This codes for CASSFRDWFNEQFF. The full variable domain, in which reference TRBV11-2 and TRBJ2-1 provide the parts outside the CDR3, is EAGVAQSPRYKIIEKRQSVAFWCNPISGHATLYWYQQILGQGPKLLIQFQNNGVVDDSQLPKDRFSAERLKGVDSTLKIQPAKLEDSAVYLCASSFRDWFNEQFFGPGTRLTVL.

The CDR3 is CASSSGLAGANEQFF. The DNA for the CDR3 is TGTGCCAGCAGTTCGGGACTAGCGGGGGCAAATGAGCAGTTCTTC. The rearrangement links TRBV6-6 to TRBJ2-1; 14 nucleotides align to TRBD2. Per the germline V gene, CDR1 is MNHNY and CDR2 is SVGAGI (reference sequence). The junction had 3 bases not matched to a gene; V was cut back by 4 bases and J by 7 bases. This CDR3 has 15 amino acids.

The gene calls are TRBV5-6 and TRBJ2-1; the match to TRBD1 covers 9 bases. The CDR3 sequence is 13 residues long. Germline V gives CDR1 SGHDT, CDR2 YYEEEE. V lost 0 bases and J lost 16; bases outside the gene matches: 8. The CDR3 region is CASSLVGDRVFFF. CDR3 in DNA: TGTGCCAGCAGCTTGGTTGGGGACAGGGTGTTTTTCTTC. The full variable domain, in which reference TRBV5-6 and TRBJ2-1 provide the parts outside the CDR3, is DAGVTQSPTHLIKTRGQQVTLRCSPKSGHDTVSWYQQALGQGPQFIFQYYEEEERQRGNFPDRFSGHQFPNYSSELNVNALLLGDSALYLCASSLVGDRVFFFGPGTRLTVL.

The chain links TRBV5-4 to TRBJ1-2; D gene unclear. With 4 bases removed from V and 6 bases from J, the gap between germline ends came to 16 bases. CDR1 SGHNT and CDR2 YYREEE come from the germline V gene (reference sequence). The CDR3 is made up of 14 amino acids. CDR3 loop: CASSVSGWWDGYTF. CDR3 sequence (DNA): TGTGCCAGCAGCGTTTCCGGGTGGTGGGATGGCTACACCTTC.

The count of this clone is one. The genes are TRBV4-3 and TRBJ1-1; D call uncertain. Germline V lookup: CDR1 LGHNA, CDR2 YSLEER. The germline V and J ends were trimmed by 0 bases and 8 bases, with 10 bases remaining between them. This CDR3 is 13 amino acids long. The CDR3 bases are TGCGCCAGCAGCCAAGACCTTCGGGAGGAAGCTTTCTTT. It specifies CASSQDLREEAFF.

This chain connects TRBV21-1 to TRBJ2-7; the table's D call, TRBD1, has no DNA check behind it. TRBV21-1 is classified as a pseudogene. The CDR3 is 15 amino acids. This chain's CDR3 is CASSKTGQGTYEQYF. CDR3 in DNA: TGTGCCAGCAGCAAAACCGGACAGGGGACTTACGAGCAGTACTTC.

The chain joins TRBV9 to TRBJ1-6; tentatively, D is TRBD1 (5 bases). Germline CDR1 reads SGDLS; CDR2 reads YYNGEE. Trimming took 2 bases from V and 10 from J, leaving 13 bases between them. This CDR3 is built from 14 residues. The CDR3 region is CASSVGGGRSPLHF. CDR3 sequence (DNA): TGTGCCAGCAGCGTGGGGGGAGGTCGGTCACCCCTCCACTTT.

This chain connects TRBV5-1 to TRBJ1-5; the D gene is possibly TRBD1 (6 bases). Germline assignment: CDR1 SGHRS and CDR2 YFSETQ. The V gene lost 3 bases and the J gene lost 7 bases, with 14 bases spanning the gap. This CDR3 is 14 amino acids long. CDR3 in DNA: TGCGCCAGCAGCTCGACTGGGGGCGACCAGCCCCAGCATTTT. Translation gives CASSSTGGDQPQHF.

V usage is TRBV15 and J usage is TRBJ2-2, with a weak D call TRBD2 (7 bases). The CDR3 is made up of 16 amino acids. Trimming removed 7 bases from V and 4 bases from J, with 19 bases in between. Germline lookup yields CDR1 LNHNV and CDR2 YYDKDF (reference sequence). CDR3 in DNA: TGTGCCACCACCAGGGACAAGCGGGGAGTCACCGGGGAGCTGTTTTTT. Amino acid sequence: CATTRDKRGVTGELFF.

This chain joins TRBV6-1 and TRBJ2-7; 10 bases are shared with TRBD2. V shed 4 bases and J 4 bases; nucleotides not matched to a gene: 13. The CDR3 has 17 amino acids. CDR1 and CDR2 from the germline V gene are MNHNS and SASEGT. CDR3 bases: TGTGCCAGCAGTGGTGCTAGCGGGAGTGGTACTTTTTACGAGCAGTACTTC. As protein: CASSGASGSGTFYEQYF.

V gene TRBV23-1 combines with J gene TRBJ2-7; 8 bases are shared with TRBD1. TRBV23-1 is an ORF; its function is uncertain. Trimming at V came to 4 bases and at J to 9 bases, leaving 17 bases not matched to a gene. The CDR3 is made up of 16 amino acids. CDR3: CASSLRDRTPEYRQYF. As DNA, the CDR3 is TGCGCCAGCAGTCTTCGGGACAGGACGCCCGAATATAGGCAGTACTTC.

V gene TRBV28 combines with J gene TRBJ2-7, with 7 bases identical to TRBD2. The CDR3 is 14 amino acids. CDR1 and CDR2 (germline): MDHEN, SYDVKM. Trimming at V came to 3 bases and at J to 2 bases, leaving 4 bases not matched to a gene. The CDR3 protein is CASSFPSGPYEQYF. CDR3 nucleotides: TGTGCCAGCAGTTTTCCTAGCGGACCCTACGAGCAGTACTTC.

The chain links TRBV5-1 to TRBJ2-5; 13 nucleotides line up with TRBD2. The length of the CDR3 is 16 residues. Germline CDR1 and CDR2: SGHRS and YFSETQ. With V trimmed by 3 bases and J by 5 bases, 7 bases remained unmatched. CDR3 loop: CASSSGTSGTGETQYF. The CDR3 DNA reads TGCGCCAGCAGCTCCGGGACTAGCGGGACGGGGGAGACCCAGTACTTC.

The rearrangement uses TRBV14 and TRBJ1-1; D is undetermined. Germline assignment: CDR1 SGHDN and CDR2 FVKESK. The CDR3 loop spans 13 amino acids. Trimming pared 4 bases from V and 1 base from J, leaving 7 bases between. The CDR3 region has the DNA TGTGCCAGCAGCCTCCAGTGGAACACTGAAGCTTTCTTT. Translated, it gives CASSLQWNTEAFF. The full variable domain, its missing parts supplied by reference TRBV14 and TRBJ1-1, is EAGVTQFPSHSVIEKGQTVTLRCDPISGHDNLYWYRRVMGKEIKFLLHFVKESKQDESGMPNNRFLAERTGGTYSTLKVQPAELEDSGVYFCASSLQWNTEAFFGQGTRLTVV.

This sequence joins TRBV7-9 and TRBJ2-7, with D unclear. The CDR3 is 11 residues long. Trimming took off 6 bases at V and 3 bases at J, with 6 bases between the two ends. From germline, CDR1 is SEHNR and CDR2 FQNEAQ (reference sequence). The CDR3 DNA is TGTGCCAGCAGTCGTAACTACGAGCAGTACTTC. Residues: CASSRNYEQYF.

This chain uses TRBV28 with TRBJ1-2; 8 bases match TRBD1. Trimming removed 2 bases from V and 5 bases from J; junction bases left unmatched: 13. The length of the CDR3 is 17 residues. CDR1 and CDR2 (germline): MDHEN, SYDVKM. The CDR3 protein is CASSLRPGGVLLYGYTF. The CDR3 DNA reads as TGTGCCAGCAGTTTACGGCCAGGGGGCGTATTGTTATATGGCTACACCTTC.

The chain links TRBV10-2 to TRBJ2-7, with 8 bases identical to TRBD2. The V and J ends lost 0 bases and 8 bases, in that order; junction bases with no gene match: 9. Per the germline V gene, CDR1 is WSHSY and CDR2 is SAAADI. This CDR3 is 15 amino acids long. In DNA, the CDR3 is TGCGCCAGCAGTGAGTCGGTAGCGGGACCTACGAAGCAGTACTTC. This codes for CASSESVAGPTKQYF.

The chain combines TRBV2 with TRBJ1-5; possibly TRBD1 for D (6 bases). The CDR3 runs 13 residues. Trimming took off 4 bases at V and 5 bases at J, with 9 bases between the two ends. In germline, CDR1 is SNHLY, CDR2 FYNNEI. CDR3 coding DNA: TGTGCCAGCAGTGCAGAGGGGGATCAGCCCCAGCATTTT. Translation gives CASSAEGDQPQHF.

This chain joins TRBV11-3 and TRBJ2-3; 8 positions agree with TRBD2. The CDR3 contains 16 residues. Germline assignment: CDR1 SGHNT and CDR2 YENEEA. V dropped 1 base and J dropped 0; count of bases not matched to a gene: 3. The chain's CDR3 is CASSLGLASSTDTQYF. CDR3 coding DNA: TGTGCCAGCAGCTTAGGACTAGCGTCTAGCACAGATACGCAGTATTTT.

This clone was counted between two and nine times. The chain uses TRBV9 and TRBJ1-5; D is uncertain. Germline-derived CDR1 and CDR2 are SGDLS and YYNGEE. The CDR3 loop spans 13 amino acids. V lost 0 bases to trimming and J lost 9 bases, with 10 bases between them. CDR3 nucleotides: TGTGCCAGCAGCGTAGGTCCCCGCAGGCCCCAGCATTTT. Its protein product is CASSVGPRRPQHF.

This chain links TRBV29-1 with TRBJ2-7, with 10 bases fitting TRBD2. There are 14 residues in the CDR3. Germline CDR1 is SQVTM and CDR2 is ANQGSEA. J lost 3 bases, V lost 5 bases, and 7 bases had no gene match. CDR3 DNA sequence: TGCAGCGTTTCGCTAGCGGGGGCGATCTACGAGCAGTACTTC. This translates into CSVSLAGAIYEQYF.